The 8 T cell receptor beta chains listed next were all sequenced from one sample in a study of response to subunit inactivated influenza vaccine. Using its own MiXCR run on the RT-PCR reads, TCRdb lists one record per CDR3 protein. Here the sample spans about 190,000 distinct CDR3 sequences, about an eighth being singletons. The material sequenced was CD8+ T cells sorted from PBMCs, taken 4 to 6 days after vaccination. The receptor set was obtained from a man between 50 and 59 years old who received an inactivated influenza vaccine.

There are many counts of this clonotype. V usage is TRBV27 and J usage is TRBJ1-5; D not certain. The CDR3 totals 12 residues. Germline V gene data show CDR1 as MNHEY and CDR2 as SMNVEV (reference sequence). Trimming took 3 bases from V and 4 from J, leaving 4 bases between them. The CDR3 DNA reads TGTGCCAGCAGTTTCCCTAATCAGCCCCAGCATTTT. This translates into CASSFPNQPQHF.

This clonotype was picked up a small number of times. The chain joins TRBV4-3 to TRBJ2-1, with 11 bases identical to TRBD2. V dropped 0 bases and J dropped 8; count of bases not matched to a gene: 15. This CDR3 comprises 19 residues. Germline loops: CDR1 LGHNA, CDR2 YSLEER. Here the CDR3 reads CASSQDQVAGGPRLDEQFF. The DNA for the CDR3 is TGCGCCAGCAGCCAAGATCAAGTAGCGGGAGGGCCCCGGTTGGATGAGCAGTTCTTC.

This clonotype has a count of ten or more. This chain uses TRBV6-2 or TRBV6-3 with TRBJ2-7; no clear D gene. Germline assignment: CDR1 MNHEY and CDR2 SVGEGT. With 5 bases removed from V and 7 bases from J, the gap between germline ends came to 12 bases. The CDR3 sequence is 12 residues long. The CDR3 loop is CASSPSDEEQYF. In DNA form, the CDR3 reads TGTGCCAGCAGTCCCTCCGACGAAGAGCAGTACTTC.

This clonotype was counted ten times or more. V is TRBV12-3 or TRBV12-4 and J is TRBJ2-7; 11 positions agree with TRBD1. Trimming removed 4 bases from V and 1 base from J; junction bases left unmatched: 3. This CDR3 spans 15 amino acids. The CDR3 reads CASSSGTGGSYEQYF. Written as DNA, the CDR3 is TGTGCCAGCAGTTCGGGGACAGGGGGTTCCTACGAGCAGTACTTC.

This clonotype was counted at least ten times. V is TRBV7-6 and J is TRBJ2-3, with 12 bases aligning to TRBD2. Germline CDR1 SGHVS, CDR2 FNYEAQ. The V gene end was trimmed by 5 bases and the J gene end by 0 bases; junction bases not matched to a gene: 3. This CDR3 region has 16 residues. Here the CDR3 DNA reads TGTGCCAGCAGCATAGGGACTAGCGGGAGCACAGATACGCAGTATTTT. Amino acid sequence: CASSIGTSGSTDTQYF.

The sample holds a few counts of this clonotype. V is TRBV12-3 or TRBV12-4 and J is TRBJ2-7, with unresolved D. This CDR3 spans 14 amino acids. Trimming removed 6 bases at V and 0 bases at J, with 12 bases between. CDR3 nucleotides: TGTGCCAGCAGCTCAACAGAAGACTCCTACGAGCAGTACTTC. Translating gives CASSSTEDSYEQYF.

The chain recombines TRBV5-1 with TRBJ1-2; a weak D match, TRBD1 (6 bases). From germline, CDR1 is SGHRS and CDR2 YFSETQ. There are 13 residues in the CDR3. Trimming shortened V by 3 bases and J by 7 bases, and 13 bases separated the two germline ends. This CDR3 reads CASSSTGFGGYTF. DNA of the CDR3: TGCGCCAGCAGCTCCACAGGGTTCGGTGGCTACACCTTC.

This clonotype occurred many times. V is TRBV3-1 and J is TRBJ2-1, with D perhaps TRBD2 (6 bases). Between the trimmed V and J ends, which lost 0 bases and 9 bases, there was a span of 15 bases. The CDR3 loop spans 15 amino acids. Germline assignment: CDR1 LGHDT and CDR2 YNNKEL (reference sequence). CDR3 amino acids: CASSQERWRVREQFF. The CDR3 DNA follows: TGTGCCAGCAGCCAAGAACGTTGGAGGGTACGTGAGCAGTTCTTC.